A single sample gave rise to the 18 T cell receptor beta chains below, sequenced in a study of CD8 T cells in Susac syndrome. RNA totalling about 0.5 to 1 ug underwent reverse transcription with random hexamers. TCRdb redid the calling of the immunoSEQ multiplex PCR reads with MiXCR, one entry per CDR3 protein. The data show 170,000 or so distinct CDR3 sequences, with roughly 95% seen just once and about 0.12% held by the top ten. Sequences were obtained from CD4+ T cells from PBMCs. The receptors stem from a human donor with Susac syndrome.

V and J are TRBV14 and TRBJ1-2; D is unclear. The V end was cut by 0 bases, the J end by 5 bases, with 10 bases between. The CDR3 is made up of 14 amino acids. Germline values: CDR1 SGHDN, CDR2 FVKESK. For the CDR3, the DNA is TGTGCCAGCAGCCAAGACCCCACCGGGTATGGCTACACCTTC. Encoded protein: CASSQDPTGYGYTF.

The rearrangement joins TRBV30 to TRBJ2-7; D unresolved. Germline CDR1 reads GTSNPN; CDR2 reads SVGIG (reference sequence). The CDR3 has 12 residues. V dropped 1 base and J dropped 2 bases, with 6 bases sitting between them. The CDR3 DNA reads TGTGCCTGGAGTGCCAGCGCCTACGAGCAGTACTTC. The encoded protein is CAWSASAYEQYF.

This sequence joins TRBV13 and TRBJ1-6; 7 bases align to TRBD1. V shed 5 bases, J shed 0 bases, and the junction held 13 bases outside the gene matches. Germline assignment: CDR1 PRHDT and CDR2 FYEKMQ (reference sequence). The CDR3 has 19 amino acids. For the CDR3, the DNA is TGTGCCAGCAGCCGACAGGGAATACGGGGGAGCTCCTATAATTCACCCCTCCACTTT. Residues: CASSRQGIRGSSYNSPLHF.

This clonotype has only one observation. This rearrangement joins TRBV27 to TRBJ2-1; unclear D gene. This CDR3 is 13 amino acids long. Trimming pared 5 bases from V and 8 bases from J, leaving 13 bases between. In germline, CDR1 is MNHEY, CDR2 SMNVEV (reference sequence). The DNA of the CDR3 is TGTGCCAGCAGTCCAACGGTAGGGTATGAGCAGTTCTTC. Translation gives CASSPTVGYEQFF.

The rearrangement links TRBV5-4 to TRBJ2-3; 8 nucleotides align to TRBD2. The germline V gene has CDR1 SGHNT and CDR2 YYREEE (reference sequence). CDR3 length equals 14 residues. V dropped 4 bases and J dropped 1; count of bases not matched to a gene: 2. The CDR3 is CASSAGGGTDTQYF. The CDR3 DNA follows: TGTGCCAGCAGCGCGGGAGGTGGCACAGATACGCAGTATTTT.

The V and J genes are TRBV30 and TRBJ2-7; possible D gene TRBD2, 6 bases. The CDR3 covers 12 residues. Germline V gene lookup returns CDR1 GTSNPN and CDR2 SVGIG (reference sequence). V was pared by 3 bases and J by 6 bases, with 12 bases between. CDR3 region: CAWRKGGPEQYF. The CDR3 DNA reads TGTGCCTGGAGGAAGGGAGGTCCCGAGCAGTACTTC.

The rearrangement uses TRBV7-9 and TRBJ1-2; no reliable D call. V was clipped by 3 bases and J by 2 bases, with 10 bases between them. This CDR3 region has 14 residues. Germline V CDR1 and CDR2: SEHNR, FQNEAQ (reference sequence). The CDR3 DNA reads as TGTGCCAGCAGCTTCGTTGGTCCAAACTATGGCTACACCTTC. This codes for CASSFVGPNYGYTF. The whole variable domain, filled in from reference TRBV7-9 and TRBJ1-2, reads DTGVSQNPRHKITKRGQNVTFRCDPISEHNRLYWYRQTLGQGPEFLTYFQNEAQLEKSRLLSDRFSAERPKGSFSTLEIQRTEQGDSAMYLCASSFVGPNYGYTFGSGTRLTVV.

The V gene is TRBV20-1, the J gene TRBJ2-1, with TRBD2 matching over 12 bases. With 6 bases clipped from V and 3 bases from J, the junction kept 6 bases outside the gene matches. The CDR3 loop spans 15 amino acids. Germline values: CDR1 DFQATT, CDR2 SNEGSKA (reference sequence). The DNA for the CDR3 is TGCAGTGCGCAGACTAGCGGGAGCATCTACAATGAGCAGTTCTTC. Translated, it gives CSAQTSGSIYNEQFF.

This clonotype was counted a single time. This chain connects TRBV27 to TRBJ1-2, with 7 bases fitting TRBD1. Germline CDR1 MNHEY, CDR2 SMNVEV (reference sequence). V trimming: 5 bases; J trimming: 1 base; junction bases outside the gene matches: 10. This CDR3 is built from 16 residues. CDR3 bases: TGTGCCAGCAGTCGCCGGGGACAGACGATTAACTATGGCTACACCTTC. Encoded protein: CASSRRGQTINYGYTF.

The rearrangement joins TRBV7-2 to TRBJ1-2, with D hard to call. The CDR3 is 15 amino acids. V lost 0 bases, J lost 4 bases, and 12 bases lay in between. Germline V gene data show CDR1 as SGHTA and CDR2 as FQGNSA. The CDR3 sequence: CASSLASPSSYGYTF. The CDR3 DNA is TGTGCCAGCAGCTTAGCGTCCCCCTCATCCTATGGCTACACCTTC.

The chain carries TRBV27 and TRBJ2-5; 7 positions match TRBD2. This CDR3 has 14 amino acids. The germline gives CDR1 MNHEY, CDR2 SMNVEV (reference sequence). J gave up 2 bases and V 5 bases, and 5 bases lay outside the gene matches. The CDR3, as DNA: TGTGCCAGCAGTCGACTAGCACAACAAGAGACCCAGTACTTC. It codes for CASSRLAQQETQYF.

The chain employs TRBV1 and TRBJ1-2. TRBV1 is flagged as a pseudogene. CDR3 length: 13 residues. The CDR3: CTSSQGALCGYTF. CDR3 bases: TGCACCAGCAGCCAAGGGGCCTTGTGCGGCTACACCTTC.

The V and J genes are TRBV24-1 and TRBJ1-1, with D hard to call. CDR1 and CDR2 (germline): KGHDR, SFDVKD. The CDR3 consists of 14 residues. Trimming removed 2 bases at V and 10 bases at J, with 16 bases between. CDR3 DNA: TGTGCCACCAGTGATTCAACACGCAACGGCGGAGCTTTCTTT. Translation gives CATSDSTRNGGAFF.

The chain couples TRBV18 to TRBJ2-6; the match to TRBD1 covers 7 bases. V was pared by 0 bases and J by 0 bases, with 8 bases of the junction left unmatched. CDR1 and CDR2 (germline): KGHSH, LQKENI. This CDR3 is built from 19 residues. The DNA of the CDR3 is TGTGCCAGCTCACCACCTCCCGGGACAGTCTACTCTGGGGCCAACGTCCTGACTTTC. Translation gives CASSPPPGTVYSGANVLTF.

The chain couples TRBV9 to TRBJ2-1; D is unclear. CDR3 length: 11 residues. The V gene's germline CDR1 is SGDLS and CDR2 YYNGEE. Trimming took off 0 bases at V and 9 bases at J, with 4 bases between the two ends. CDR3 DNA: TGTGCCAGCAGCGTAGATAGTGAGCAGTTCTTC. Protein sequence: CASSVDSEQFF.

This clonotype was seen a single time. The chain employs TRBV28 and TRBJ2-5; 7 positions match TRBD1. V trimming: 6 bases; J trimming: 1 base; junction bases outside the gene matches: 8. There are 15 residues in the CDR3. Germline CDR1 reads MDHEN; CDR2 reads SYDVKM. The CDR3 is CASSSTDRAQETQYF. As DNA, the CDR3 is TGTGCCAGCAGCTCCACCGACAGGGCCCAAGAGACCCAGTACTTC.

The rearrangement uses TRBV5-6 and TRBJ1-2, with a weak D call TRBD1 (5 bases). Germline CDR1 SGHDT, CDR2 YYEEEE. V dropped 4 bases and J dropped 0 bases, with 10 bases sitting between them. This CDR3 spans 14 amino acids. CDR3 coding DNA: TGTGCCAGCAGCCTCCAGGGAGCTAACTATGGCTACACCTTC. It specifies CASSLQGANYGYTF.

CDR3 in amino acids: CASRRQAGGPSDTQYF. The CDR3 DNA is TGTGCCAGCAGGCGTCAAGCGGGAGGGCCCTCAGATACGCAGTATTTT. J is TRBJ2-3 and V is TRBV27; 10 bases are shared with TRBD2. This CDR3 spans 16 amino acids. The germline CDR1 and CDR2 sequences are MNHEY and SMNVEV (reference sequence). With 6 bases clipped from V and 4 bases from J, the junction kept 10 bases outside the gene matches.